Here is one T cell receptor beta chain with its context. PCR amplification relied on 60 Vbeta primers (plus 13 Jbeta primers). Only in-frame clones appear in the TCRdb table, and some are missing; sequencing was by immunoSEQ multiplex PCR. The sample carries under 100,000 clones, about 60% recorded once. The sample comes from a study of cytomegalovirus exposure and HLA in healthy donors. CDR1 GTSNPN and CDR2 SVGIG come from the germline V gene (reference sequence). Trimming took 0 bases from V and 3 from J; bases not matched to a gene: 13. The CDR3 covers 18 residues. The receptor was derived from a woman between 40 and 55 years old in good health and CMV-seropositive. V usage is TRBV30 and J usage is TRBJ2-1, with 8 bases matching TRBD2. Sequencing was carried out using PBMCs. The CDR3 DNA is TGTGCCTGGAGTGTATTCATACGACGGGAGGGCCGCTACAATGAGCAGTTCTTC. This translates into CAWSVFIRREGRYNEQFF.